The 26 T cell receptor beta chains reported below all come from one sample, sequenced in a study of CD8 T cells in Susac syndrome. The RNA input was about 0.5 to 1 ug, and it was reverse transcribed with random hexamers. TCRdb re-analysed the immunoSEQ multiplex PCR reads in MiXCR, keeping a single row per CDR3 protein. The sample contains approximately 180,000 distinct CDR3 sequences, approximately 94% of which appear only once. The sample consisted of CD4+ T cells from PBMCs. The receptors come from a human donor with multiple sclerosis.

The chain uses TRBV29-1 and TRBJ1-1; TRBD1 matches 10 bases. There are 11 residues in the CDR3. Germline assignment: CDR1 SQVTM and CDR2 ANQGSEA. V dropped 3 bases and J dropped 10; count of bases not matched to a gene: 2. For the CDR3, the DNA is TGCAGCGTTGACCGGGACAGGGGAGCTTTCTTT. Amino acid sequence: CSVDRDRGAFF.

The J gene is TRBJ1-2, the V gene TRBV30; D is unclear. Germline V gives CDR1 GTSNPN, CDR2 SVGIG (reference sequence). Trimming shortened V by 3 bases and J by 8 bases, and 10 bases separated the two germline ends. CDR3 length: 11 residues. CDR3 loop: CAWSAGSGYTF. The CDR3, as DNA: TGTGCCTGGAGCGCAGGTAGCGGCTACACCTTC.

This clonotype is a singleton in its sample. This chain uses TRBV18 with TRBJ2-1, with 12 bases aligning to TRBD2. The CDR3 length is 16 residues. Unmatched junction bases numbered 6, after V lost 5 bases and J lost 4 bases. Germline loops: CDR1 KGHSH, CDR2 LQKENI. The CDR3 DNA sequence: TGTGCCAGCTCAAGTCAACTAGCGGGGGGTTACAATGAGCAGTTCTTC. Protein sequence: CASSSQLAGGYNEQFF.

The V call is TRBV25-1, the J call TRBJ2-5; weak D call: TRBD1 (6 bases). This CDR3 comprises 13 residues. Trimming took off 5 bases at V and 3 bases at J, with 10 bases between the two ends. The germline CDR1 and CDR2 sequences are MGHDK and SYGVNS. CDR3 sequence reads: CASSPQGEETQYF. The DNA of the CDR3 is TGTGCCAGCAGTCCACAGGGAGAAGAGACCCAGTACTTC.

The chain employs TRBV28 and TRBJ1-2; D is ambiguous. Trimming took off 7 bases at V and 1 base at J, with 7 bases between the two ends. CDR1 is MDHEN and CDR2 is SYDVKM in the germline V gene. This CDR3 has 12 residues. In DNA form, the CDR3 reads TGTGCCAGCAATATTTTTAACTATGGCTACACCTTC. Amino acids: CASNIFNYGYTF.

The chain combines TRBV12-3 or TRBV12-4 with TRBJ2-1, with TRBD2 as a possible D gene (6 bases). The CDR3 is made up of 14 amino acids. V was trimmed by 3 bases and J by 13 bases, leaving 19 bases between them. The DNA for the CDR3 is TGTGCCAGCAGTTTCGGGGGAGTACGTTTGGTACAGTTCTTC. Translated: CASSFGGVRLVQFF.

This clonotype was recorded once. This sequence joins TRBV9 and TRBJ1-6; the D is unclear. CDR3 length: 13 amino acids. Germline V gene sequence: CDR1 SGDLS, CDR2 YYNGEE. Trimming left V 2 bases short and J 10 bases short, with 10 bases between. In DNA, the CDR3 is TGTGCCAGCAGCGTTACATTTCAATCACCCCTCCACTTT. It yields the protein CASSVTFQSPLHF.

The chain is built from TRBV28 and TRBJ1-1, with D possibly TRBD1 on 5 matching bases. Germline assignment: CDR1 MDHEN and CDR2 SYDVKM. This CDR3 region has 13 residues. V shed 7 bases and J shed 6 bases, with 15 bases lying between them. CDR3 sequence: CASIKRVGAEAFF. In DNA form, the CDR3 reads TGTGCCAGCATCAAAAGAGTGGGGGCTGAAGCTTTCTTT.

This clonotype was recorded once. The chain carries TRBV20-1 and TRBJ2-1, with TRBD2 matching 10 bases. The CDR3 totals 15 residues. CDR1 is DFQATT and CDR2 is SNEGSKA in the germline V gene (reference sequence). J gave up 6 bases and V 3 bases, and 8 bases lay outside the gene matches. CDR3 coding DNA: TGCAGTGCTAGTAAGCGGGGGGGCTCTGGCAATGAGCAGTTCTTC. It encodes CSASKRGGSGNEQFF.

The V gene is TRBV20-1, the J gene TRBJ2-7; possibly TRBD1 or TRBD2 for D (6 bases each). Germline V gene lookup returns CDR1 DFQATT and CDR2 SNEGSKA (reference sequence). This CDR3 region has 12 residues. V was cut by 6 bases and J by 6 bases, with 15 bases left in between. The CDR3 DNA sequence: TGCAGTGCCGGTAAACAGGGAGGCGAGCAGTACTTC. Translated, it gives CSAGKQGGEQYF.

The V call is TRBV18, the J call TRBJ2-5, with no clear D. Trimming left V 0 bases short and J 2 bases short, with 7 bases between. Looked up from germline, CDR1 is KGHSH and CDR2 is LQKENI. The CDR3 totals 14 residues. The CDR3 DNA is TGTGCCAGCTCACCACCGAGTAATCAAGAGACCCAGTACTTC. Amino acid sequence: CASSPPSNQETQYF. The full variable domain, rest sourced from reference TRBV18 and TRBJ2-5, is NAGVMQNPRHLVRRRGQEARLRCSPMKGHSHVYWYRQLPEEGLKFMVYLQKENIIDESGMPKERFSAEFPKEGPSILRIQQVVRGDSAAYFCASSPPSNQETQYFGPGTRLLVL.

The J gene is TRBJ2-7, the V gene TRBV30; maybe TRBD1 (5 bases). CDR1 is GTSNPN, CDR2 SVGIG, per germline (reference sequence). The CDR3 extends over 12 amino acids. V lost 3 bases and J 4 bases, leaving 10 bases between the germline ends. CDR3 residues: CAWSRVRYEQYF. DNA of the CDR3: TGTGCCTGGAGCAGGGTACGATACGAGCAGTACTTC.

This clonotype was picked up one time. The chain couples TRBV20-1 to TRBJ1-5; TRBD1 is a possible D gene (5 bases). The CDR3 is 14 amino acids. CDR1 is DFQATT, CDR2 SNEGSKA, per germline (reference sequence). V was trimmed by 3 bases and J by 0 bases, leaving 9 bases between them. The CDR3 DNA follows: TGCAGTGCTAGCATGGGGCCTAGCAATCAGCCCCAGCATTTT. Translating gives CSASMGPSNQPQHF.

The rearrangement uses TRBV3-1 and TRBJ1-2, with 7 bases aligning to TRBD1. The V gene end was trimmed by 4 bases and the J gene end by 8 bases; junction bases not matched to a gene: 13. Germline assignment: CDR1 LGHDT and CDR2 YNNKEL (reference sequence). The CDR3 is made up of 15 amino acids. This chain's CDR3 is CASSPSGTVRSGYTF. CDR3 DNA: TGTGCCAGCAGCCCCAGCGGGACAGTACGATCAGGCTACACCTTC.

V gene TRBV28 combines with J gene TRBJ1-2; D is unclear. The CDR3 contains 13 residues. Germline assignment: CDR1 MDHEN and CDR2 SYDVKM. The V end lost 7 bases, the J end lost 1 base, and 10 bases lay between the germline ends. CDR3 nucleotide sequence: TGTGCCAGCATGGGAGACTATAACTATGGCTACACCTTC. Protein sequence: CASMGDYNYGYTF.

The V and J genes are TRBV30 and TRBJ1-2; no clear D gene. Germline V gene sequence: CDR1 GTSNPN, CDR2 SVGIG (reference sequence). V was shortened by 1 base and J by 6 bases, with 9 bases between the two germline ends. The CDR3 spans 12 residues. The CDR3 DNA is TGTGCCTGGAGTGCCGGCGGGAATGGCTACACCTTC. Translation: CAWSAGGNGYTF. The whole variable domain, remainder taken from reference TRBV30 and TRBJ1-2, is SQTIHQWPATLVQPVGSPLSLECTVEGTSNPNLYWYRQAAGRGLQLLFYSVGIGQISSEVPQNLSASRPQDRQFILSSKKLLLSDSGFYLCAWSAGGNGYTFGSGTRLTVV.

J is TRBJ1-3 and V is TRBV24-1; 7 bases are a match to TRBD1. CDR3 size: 16 residues. V dropped 9 bases and J dropped 0; count of bases not matched to a gene: 10. Germline values: CDR1 KGHDR, CDR2 SFDVKD. CDR3 in amino acids: CATPSGQVFSGNTIYF. DNA for the CDR3: TGTGCCACCCCATCCGGACAGGTCTTCTCTGGAAACACCATATATTTT.

In nucleotides, the CDR3 is TGTGCCAGCAGTAGACCACCCTCAAACTATGGCTACACCTTC. Translated, it gives CASSRPPSNYGYTF. The chain employs TRBV2 and TRBJ1-2, with D unclear. The V gene's germline CDR1 is SNHLY and CDR2 FYNNEI. V lost 5 bases and J lost 2, with 12 bases in between. This CDR3 has 14 residues.

This chain's CDR3 is CSARTGAGETQYF. The CDR3 DNA is TGCAGTGCTAGGACAGGGGCCGGGGAGACCCAGTACTTC. The chain is built from TRBV20-1 and TRBJ2-5; TRBD1 matches 8 bases. CDR3 length: 13 residues. V lost 3 bases and J lost 5; bases outside the gene matches: 5. The germline V gene has CDR1 DFQATT and CDR2 SNEGSKA (reference sequence).

The chain recombines TRBV12-3 or TRBV12-4 with TRBJ2-7; TRBD1 aligns across 7 bases. V dropped 3 bases and J dropped 3; count of bases not matched to a gene: 5. This CDR3 is built from 14 residues. This CDR3 is CASSFRQGRYEQYF. CDR3 coding DNA: TGTGCCAGCAGTTTTCGACAGGGTCGCTACGAGCAGTACTTC.

The rearrangement links TRBV29-1 to TRBJ2-3, with 8 bases identical to TRBD2. Trimming removed 4 bases from V and 0 bases from J; junction bases left unmatched: 3. The CDR3 is 14 residues long. Germline assignment: CDR1 SQVTM and CDR2 ANQGSEA. This CDR3 is CSVAGGLSTDTQYF. The CDR3 DNA is TGCAGCGTTGCGGGGGGGCTGAGCACAGATACGCAGTATTTT.

The chain carries TRBV6-6 and TRBJ1-5; D remains ambiguous. Between the trimmed V and J ends, which lost 8 bases and 2 bases, there was a span of 13 bases. This CDR3 comprises 14 residues. Germline V gene data show CDR1 as MNHNY and CDR2 as SVGAGI (reference sequence). The CDR3 sequence: CASRGRLGNQPQHF. The CDR3 nucleotides read TGTGCCAGCCGAGGACGTCTTGGCAATCAGCCCCAGCATTTT.

The rearrangement links TRBV6-6 to TRBJ2-4; 7 nucleotides align to TRBD1. Losses at the gene ends were 5 bases for V and 10 bases for J; bases not matched to a gene: 11. This CDR3 has 14 amino acids. Germline CDR1 and CDR2: MNHNY and SVGAGI (reference sequence). CDR3 region: CASSPGQPSPIQYF. Written as DNA, the CDR3 is TGTGCCAGCAGTCCGGGACAGCCGTCGCCAATTCAGTACTTC.

This chain joins TRBV29-1 and TRBJ2-3; perhaps TRBD1 as D (5 bases). Trimming shortened V by 4 bases and J by 1 base, and 9 bases separated the two germline ends. Germline CDR1 reads SQVTM; CDR2 reads ANQGSEA. The CDR3 is 13 residues long. CDR3 amino acids: CSVVGQRTDTQYF. In DNA form, the CDR3 reads TGCAGCGTTGTGGGGCAGCGCACAGATACGCAGTATTTT.

The chain uses TRBV6-2 or TRBV6-3 and TRBJ2-5; D perhaps matches TRBD2 (5 bases). Germline assignment: CDR1 MNHEY and CDR2 SVGEGT. The CDR3 consists of 13 residues. Deletions cut 8 bases from V and 5 bases from J, with 15 bases between. The CDR3 DNA follows: TGTGCCAGCCGTACGTGGACTGCGGAGACCCAGTACTTC. It translates to CASRTWTAETQYF.

This clonotype occurred once. The gene calls are TRBV6-2 or TRBV6-3 and TRBJ2-2; weak D call: TRBD1 (7 bases). CDR3 size: 14 residues. The V gene's germline CDR1 is MNHEY and CDR2 SVGEGT. Trimming removed 7 bases from V and 4 bases from J, with 13 bases in between. The CDR3 nucleotides are TGTGCCAGCAACAGGGGAGGAGGCACCGGGGAGCTGTTTTTT. This sequence encodes CASNRGGGTGELFF.